This TCR beta chain was obtained from a study of blood T cell repertoires in COVID-19 (dated by TCRdb to the early 2020s). Turning to the overall study: The collaborator samples originated in the United States, Italy and Spain and spanned the acute and convalescent phases of COVID-19. The material from the prospective study consisted of cDNA or gDNA derived from T cells, B-cell-depleted T cells, or PBMCs. The samples were drawn from the first 160 participants of the ongoing ImmuneRACE study and from 1,254 subjects provided by 6 global collaborators. The repertoires were released in a freely available public database intended as a resource for research on the immune response to SARS-CoV-2. Where available, HLA class I and class II types were taken from metadata supplied by the sample provider and were not determined by assay-based typing. The sample metadata nearly always contained a de-identified subject ID, COVID-19 status, age in years and sex. Subjects who had been exposed to COVID-19, were actively infected with it, or had recovered from it provided the deeply sampled blood TCRbeta repertoires that made up the dataset.

Collaborating institutions collected whole blood in K2EDTA tubes following their own protocols. For TCRbeta analysis, collaborators shipped samples as frozen whole blood, isolated PBMCs, or DNA extracted from either of those sample types. TCRbeta CDR3 regions were amplified from genomic DNA using the immunoSEQ Assay, a bias-controlled multiplex PCR. The study's own analysis went as follows. The number of nucleated cells in each sample was estimated by amplification of reference gene primers within the assay. Sequence reads were collapsed and filtered to measure the absolute abundance of every unique TCRbeta CDR3 rearrangement. Productive Simpson clonality was computed per sample as the square root of Simpson's diversity index over productive rearrangements. TCRdb carries this immuneACCESS record with in-frame sequences only. Its versions omit some clonotypes, under half of them owing to an unresolved V gene in the studies checked, with the rest unexplained. V, J and clone size were drawn from that table, and D and trimming were deduced from the DNA. For this sample there are 100,000 to 150,000 clones; 81% appear just once. In total, the top ten clones hold 3.8% of the sample.

CDR1 and CDR2 are drawn from the germline V gene: SQVTM, ANQGSEA. The V and J ends are trimmed by 6 bases and 5 bases, leaving 19 bases between them. Including the terminal cysteine and phenylalanine, the CDR3 comprises 15 residues. Only the CDR3 region is kept as DNA, spanning 45 bases read in frame from base 1. What the study reported, not specific to this receptor: The quantity of clinical and demographic metadata differed by source and by participant and was supplied without curation.

For this clone: Its antigen remains undetermined. There are no base qualities to consult, and no much larger clone falls within one base.

Sequenced input: peripheral blood. The chain is assembled from TRBV29-1 and TRBJ2-2; a tentative D call is TRBD2 (6 bases match). The clonotype was recovered from a woman in her forties or fifties with acute or convalescent COVID-19. The DNA reads as follows: TGCAGCGTCGGCTCGTTTTTCCGGGGGACCGGGGAGCTGTTTTTT. It specifies CSVGSFFRGTGELFF.